Included here is one T cell receptor beta chain sequence, with context. V dropped 4 bases and J dropped 7; count of bases not matched to a gene: 19. This CDR3 has 17 amino acids. Germline V gene data show CDR1 as SGHRS and CDR2 as YFSETQ. These data come from a study of technical replicates of blood from several donors. Clones were sequenced by immunoSEQ multiplex PCR, and TCRdb holds only the in-frame ones, with some missing. The sample yields about 81,000 clones, just over 95% seen once. Sequenced input: T cells isolated from PBMCs. The chain combines TRBV5-1 with TRBJ1-1; TRBD1 aligns across 7 bases. This receptor was obtained from a human donor in good health. CDR3 protein: CASSPRQGPSGMIEAFF. The CDR3 bases are TGCGCCAGCAGCCCGAGACAGGGTCCCTCTGGGATGATTGAAGCTTTCTTT.